This TCR beta chain was sequenced for a study of T cells in Graves' hyperthyroidism and ophthalmopathy. Study results and caveats: Most thyroid-expanded clonotypes above 0.001 were also found in blood. Ophthalmopathy was distinguished from stable hyperthyroidism by 13 V-J signatures. Ophthalmopathy was identified by the model a median about six months ahead of onset.

Using RNA transcripts as the source, TCR beta CDR3 regions were amplified. With the HTBI primer set, the TCR CDR3 went through a first round of RT-PCR. TCRdb fed the multiplex PCR reads into MiXCR, producing one record per CDR3 protein. This sample has about 380,000 distinct CDR3 sequences, with roughly 14% found just once. CDR3 length: 14 amino acids. From germline, CDR1 is MNHEY and CDR2 SMNVEV (reference sequence). V was shortened by 8 bases and J by 4 bases, with 17 bases between the two germline ends. This clonotype has a count of ten or more. Its target is not known. Individuals with ophthalmopathy presented a Clinical Activity Score of at least 3, a NOSPECS grade of at least 4 and a duration under 3 months.

The TCR originated in a woman in her thirties with Graves' ophthalmopathy. The rearrangement joins TRBV27 to TRBJ1-1; D might be TRBD1 (5 bases). Sequencing was performed on blood. CDR3 bases: TGTGCCAGCGGAGGCAGGTCCACAGGCACTGAAGCTTTCTTT. It encodes CASGGRSTGTEAFF.